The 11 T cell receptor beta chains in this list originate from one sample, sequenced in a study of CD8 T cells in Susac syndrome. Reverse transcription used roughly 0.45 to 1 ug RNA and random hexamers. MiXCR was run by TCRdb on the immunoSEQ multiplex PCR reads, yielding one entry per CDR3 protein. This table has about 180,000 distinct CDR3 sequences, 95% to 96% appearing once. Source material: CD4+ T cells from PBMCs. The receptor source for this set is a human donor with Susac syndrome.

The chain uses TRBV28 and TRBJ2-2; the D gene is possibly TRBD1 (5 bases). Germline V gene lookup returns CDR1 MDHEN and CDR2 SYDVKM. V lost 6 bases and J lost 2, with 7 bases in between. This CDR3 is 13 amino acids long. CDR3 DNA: TGTGCCAGCAGATGGGGCAACACCGGGGAGCTGTTTTTT. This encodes CASRWGNTGELFF.

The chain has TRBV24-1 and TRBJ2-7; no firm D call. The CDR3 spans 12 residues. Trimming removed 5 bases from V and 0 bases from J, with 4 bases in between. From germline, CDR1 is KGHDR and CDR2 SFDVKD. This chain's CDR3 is CATSGGSYEQYF. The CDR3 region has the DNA TGTGCCACCAGTGGCGGCTCCTACGAGCAGTACTTC.

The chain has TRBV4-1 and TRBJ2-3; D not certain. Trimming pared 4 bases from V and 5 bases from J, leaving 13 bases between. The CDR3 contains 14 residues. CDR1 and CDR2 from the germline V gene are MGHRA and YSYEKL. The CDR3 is CASSRRAGVDTQYF. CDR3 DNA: TGCGCCAGCAGCCGTAGAGCCGGCGTAGATACGCAGTATTTT.

CDR3: CASSYSTEPSGANVLTF. In DNA form, the CDR3 reads TGTGCCAGCAGTTACTCGACAGAACCGTCTGGGGCCAACGTCCTGACTTTC. V is TRBV6-2 or TRBV6-3 and J is TRBJ2-6, with a possible D match to TRBD1 (5 bases). V was trimmed by 0 bases and J by 1 base, leaving 10 bases between them. CDR3 length equals 17 residues. CDR1 is MNHEY and CDR2 is SVGEGT in the germline V gene.

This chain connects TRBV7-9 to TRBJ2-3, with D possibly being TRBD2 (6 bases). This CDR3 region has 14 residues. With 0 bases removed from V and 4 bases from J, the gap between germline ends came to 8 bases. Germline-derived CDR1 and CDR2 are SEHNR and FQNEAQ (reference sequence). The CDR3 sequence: CASSLAWRADTQYF. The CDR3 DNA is TGTGCCAGCAGCTTAGCGTGGAGGGCAGATACGCAGTATTTT.

The CDR3 spells CASSPDNGLESYNEQFF. CDR3 in DNA: TGTGCCAGCAGCCCCGACAACGGACTAGAGTCCTACAATGAGCAGTTCTTC. The J gene is TRBJ2-1, the V gene TRBV3-1; 7 nucleotides line up with TRBD2. With V trimmed by 4 bases and J by 1 base, 10 bases remained unmatched. Germline-derived CDR1 and CDR2 are LGHDT and YNNKEL (reference sequence). The CDR3 sequence is 17 residues long.

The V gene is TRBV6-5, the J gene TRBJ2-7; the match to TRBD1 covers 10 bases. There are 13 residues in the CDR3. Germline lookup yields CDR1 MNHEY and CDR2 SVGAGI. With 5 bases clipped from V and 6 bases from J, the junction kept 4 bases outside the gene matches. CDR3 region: CASSRQGAFEQYF. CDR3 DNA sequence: TGTGCCAGCAGTAGACAGGGGGCGTTCGAGCAGTACTTC.

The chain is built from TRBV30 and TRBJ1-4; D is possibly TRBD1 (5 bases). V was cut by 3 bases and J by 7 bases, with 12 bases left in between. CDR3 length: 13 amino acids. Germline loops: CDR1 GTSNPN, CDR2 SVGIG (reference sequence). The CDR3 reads CAWRPDIFEKLFF. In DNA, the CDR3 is TGTGCCTGGAGACCGGACATATTTGAAAAACTGTTTTTT.

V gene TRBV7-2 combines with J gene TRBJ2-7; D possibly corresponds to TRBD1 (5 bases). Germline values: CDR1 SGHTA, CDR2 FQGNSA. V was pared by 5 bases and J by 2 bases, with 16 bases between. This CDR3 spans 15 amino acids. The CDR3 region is CASSPTVDSPYEQYF. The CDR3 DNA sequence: TGTGCCAGCAGCCCGACCGTAGACAGTCCCTACGAGCAGTACTTC.

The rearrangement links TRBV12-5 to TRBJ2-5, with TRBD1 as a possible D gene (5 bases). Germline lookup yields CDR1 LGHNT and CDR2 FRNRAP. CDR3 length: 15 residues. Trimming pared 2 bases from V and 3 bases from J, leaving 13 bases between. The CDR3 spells CASGLLGGREETQYF. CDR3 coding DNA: TGTGCTAGTGGTTTGTTGGGCGGCAGGGAAGAGACCCAGTACTTC.

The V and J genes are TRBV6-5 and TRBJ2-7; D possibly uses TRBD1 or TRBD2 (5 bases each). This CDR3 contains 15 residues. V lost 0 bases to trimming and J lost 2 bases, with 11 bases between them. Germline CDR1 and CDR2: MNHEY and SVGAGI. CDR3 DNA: TGTGCCAGCAGTTACTCGCAGCTGGGGGCCTACGAGCAGTACTTC. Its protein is CASSYSQLGAYEQYF.